This TCR beta chain was documented in a study of T cells in women clearing cervical HPV infection. Some clones are missing from TCRdb's copy, which holds only in-frame ones; the method was immunoSEQ multiplex PCR. The sample table includes some 31,000 clones. Sample: blood buffy coat. The sequence was obtained from a woman aged 18 to 75 with a cervical HPV16 infection that either progressed to CIN3+ or cleared (not recorded which).

CDR3 residues: CASSYSGADYTF. CDR3 bases read: TGTGCCAGCAGTTACTCGGGCGCCGAC. This chain links TRBV6-2 or TRBV6-3 with TRBJ1-2, with D unresolved. The read terminates 3 residues ahead of where the CDR3 ends, so the germline J gene completes it. This CDR3 spans 12 amino acids. Germline V gene lookup returns CDR1 MNHEY and CDR2 SVGEGT.